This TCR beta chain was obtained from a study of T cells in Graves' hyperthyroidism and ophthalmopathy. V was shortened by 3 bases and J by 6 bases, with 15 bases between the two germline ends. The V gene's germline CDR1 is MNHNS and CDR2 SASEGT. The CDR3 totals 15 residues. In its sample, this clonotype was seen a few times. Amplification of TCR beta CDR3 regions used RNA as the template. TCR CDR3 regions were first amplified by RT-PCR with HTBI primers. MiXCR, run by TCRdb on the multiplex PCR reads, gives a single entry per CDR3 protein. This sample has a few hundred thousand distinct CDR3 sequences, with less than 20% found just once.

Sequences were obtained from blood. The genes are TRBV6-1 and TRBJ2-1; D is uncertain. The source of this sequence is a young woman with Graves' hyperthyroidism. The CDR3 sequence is CASSEGLETFNEQFF. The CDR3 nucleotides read TGTGCCAGCAGTGAGGGTCTAGAAACTTTCAATGAGCAGTTCTTC.